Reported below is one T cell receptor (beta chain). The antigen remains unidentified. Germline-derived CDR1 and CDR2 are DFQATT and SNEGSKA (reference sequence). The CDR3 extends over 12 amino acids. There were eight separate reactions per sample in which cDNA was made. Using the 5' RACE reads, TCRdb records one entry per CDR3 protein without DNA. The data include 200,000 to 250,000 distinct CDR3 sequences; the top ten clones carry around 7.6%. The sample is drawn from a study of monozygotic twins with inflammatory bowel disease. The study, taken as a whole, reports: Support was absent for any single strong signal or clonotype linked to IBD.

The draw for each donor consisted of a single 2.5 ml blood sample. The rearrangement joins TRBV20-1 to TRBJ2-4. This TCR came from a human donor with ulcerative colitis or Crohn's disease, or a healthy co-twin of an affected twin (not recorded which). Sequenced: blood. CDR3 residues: CSARGDRNIQYF.